This T cell receptor beta chain was observed in a study of T cells after yellow fever vaccination. Overall study findings and caveats: Contaminating bulk clonotypes could be abundant in FACS-sorted repertoires. Weaker overall, the secondary response nonetheless peaked faster (day 5 versus 15). Re-detected after boosting: most primary clones, almost 98% of CD4 and under 90% of CD8.

This clonotype came up many times. Its antigen is currently unknown. The CDR3 consists of 15 residues. The germline V and J ends were trimmed by 3 bases and 2 bases, with 15 bases remaining between them. Germline values: CDR1 DFQATT, CDR2 SNEGSKA (reference sequence). The 5'RACE template-switching step produced TCR cDNA and added a universal primer site and UMIs. TCRdb independently ran MiXCR on the 5' RACE reads; one entry per CDR3 protein. The table has 140,000 to 150,000 distinct CDR3 sequences, less than 8.5% seen once. The specimen was CD4+ T cells sorted from PBMCs, collected 10 days after the yellow fever booster vaccination. This receptor was taken from a man aged 25-45 years who received the YFV17D yellow fever vaccine. The V gene is TRBV20-1, the J gene TRBJ2-3; D unresolved. The CDR3 sequence: CSASKVRESTDTQYF. Written as DNA, the CDR3 is TGCAGTGCTAGTAAGGTTAGAGAATCCACAGATACGCAGTATTTT.